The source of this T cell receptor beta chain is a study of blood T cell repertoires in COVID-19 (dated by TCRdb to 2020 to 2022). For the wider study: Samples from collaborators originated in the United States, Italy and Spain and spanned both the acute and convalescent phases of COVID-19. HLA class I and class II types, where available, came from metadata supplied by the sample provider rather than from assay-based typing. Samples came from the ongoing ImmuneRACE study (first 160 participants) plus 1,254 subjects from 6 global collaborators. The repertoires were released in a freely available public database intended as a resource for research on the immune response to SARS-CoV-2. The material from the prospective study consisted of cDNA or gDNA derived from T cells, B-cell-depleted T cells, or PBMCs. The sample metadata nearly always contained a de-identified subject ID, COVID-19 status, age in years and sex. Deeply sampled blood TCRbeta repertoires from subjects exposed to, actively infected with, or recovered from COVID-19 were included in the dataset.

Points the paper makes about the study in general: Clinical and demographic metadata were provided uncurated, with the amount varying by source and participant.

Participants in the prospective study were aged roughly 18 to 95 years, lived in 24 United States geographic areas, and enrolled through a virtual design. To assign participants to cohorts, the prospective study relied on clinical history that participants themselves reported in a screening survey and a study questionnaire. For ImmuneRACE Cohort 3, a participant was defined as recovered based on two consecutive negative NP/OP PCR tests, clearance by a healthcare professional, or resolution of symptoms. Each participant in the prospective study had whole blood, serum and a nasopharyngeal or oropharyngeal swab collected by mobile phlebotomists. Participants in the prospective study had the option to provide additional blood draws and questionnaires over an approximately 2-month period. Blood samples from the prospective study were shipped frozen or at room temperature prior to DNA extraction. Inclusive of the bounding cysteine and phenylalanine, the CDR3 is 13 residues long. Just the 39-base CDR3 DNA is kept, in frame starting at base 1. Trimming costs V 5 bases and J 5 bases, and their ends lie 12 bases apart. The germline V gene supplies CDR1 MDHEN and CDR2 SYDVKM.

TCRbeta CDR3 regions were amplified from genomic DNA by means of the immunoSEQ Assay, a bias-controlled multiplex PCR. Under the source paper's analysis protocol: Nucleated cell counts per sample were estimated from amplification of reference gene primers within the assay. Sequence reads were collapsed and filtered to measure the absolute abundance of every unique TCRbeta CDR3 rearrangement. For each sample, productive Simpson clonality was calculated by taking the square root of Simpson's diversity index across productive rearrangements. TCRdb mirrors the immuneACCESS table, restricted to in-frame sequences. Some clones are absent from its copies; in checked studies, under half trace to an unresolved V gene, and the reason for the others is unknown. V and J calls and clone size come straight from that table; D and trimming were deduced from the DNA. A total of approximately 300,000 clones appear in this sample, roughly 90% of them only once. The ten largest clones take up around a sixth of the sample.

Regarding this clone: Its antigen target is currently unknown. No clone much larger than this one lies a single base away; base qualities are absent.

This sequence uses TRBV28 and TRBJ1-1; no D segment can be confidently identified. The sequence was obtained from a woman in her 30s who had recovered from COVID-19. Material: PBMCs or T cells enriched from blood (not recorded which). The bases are TGTGCCAGCAGTCCCCTCGGAGCGACTGAAGCTTTCTTT. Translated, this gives CASSPLGATEAFF.